This T cell receptor (beta chain) was retrieved from a study of blood T cells in healthy people across ages. Study-wide results and caveats: The donors' CMV status was not determined, possibly confounding changes in expanded clonotypes.

The CDR3 covers 15 residues. Germline CDR1 SGDLS, CDR2 YYNGEE. The V gene end was trimmed by 0 bases and the J gene end by 3 bases; junction bases not matched to a gene: 4. The sample holds a few counts of this clonotype. Its antigen is as yet unknown. For the second PCR, which ran for roughly 6 to 12 cycles, a sample-barcoded 5' primer and a J-beta primer mix were used. TCRdb re-called the 5' RACE reads through MiXCR, storing one row per CDR3 protein. The sample has fewer than 1.5 million distinct CDR3 sequences, 42% seen once. Each donor had approximately 10 milliliters of peripheral blood drawn. The clonotype was recovered from a woman aged 18-29 years in good health. This chain joins TRBV9 and TRBJ2-7, with 9 nucleotides matching TRBD2. The sequenced sample was blood. DNA for the CDR3: TGTGCCAGCAGCGTAGCATCTAGCGGGGACTACGAGCAGTACTTC. As protein: CASSVASSGDYEQYF.